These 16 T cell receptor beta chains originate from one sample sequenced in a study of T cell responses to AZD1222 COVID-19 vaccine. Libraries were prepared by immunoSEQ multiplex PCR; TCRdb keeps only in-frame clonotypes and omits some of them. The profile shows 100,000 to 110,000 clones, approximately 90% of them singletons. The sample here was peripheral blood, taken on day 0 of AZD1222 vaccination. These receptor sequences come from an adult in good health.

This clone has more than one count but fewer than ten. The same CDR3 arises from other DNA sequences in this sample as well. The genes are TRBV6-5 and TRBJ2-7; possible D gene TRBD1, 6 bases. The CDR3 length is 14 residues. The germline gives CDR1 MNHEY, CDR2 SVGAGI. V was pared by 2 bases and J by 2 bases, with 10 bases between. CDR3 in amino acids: CASSYERTAYEQYF. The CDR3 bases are TGTGCCAGCAGTTACGAAAGGACAGCCTACGAGCAGTACTTC.

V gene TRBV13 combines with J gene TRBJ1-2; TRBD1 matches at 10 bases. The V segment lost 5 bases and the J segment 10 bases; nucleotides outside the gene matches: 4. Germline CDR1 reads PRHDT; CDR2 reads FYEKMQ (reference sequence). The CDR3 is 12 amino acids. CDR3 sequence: CASSMGQGNYTF. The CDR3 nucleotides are TGTGCCAGCAGCATGGGACAGGGGAACTACACCTTC.

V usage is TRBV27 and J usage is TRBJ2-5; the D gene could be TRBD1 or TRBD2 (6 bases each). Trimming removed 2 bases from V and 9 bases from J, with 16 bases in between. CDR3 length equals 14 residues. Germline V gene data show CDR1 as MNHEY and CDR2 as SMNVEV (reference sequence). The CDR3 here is CASSLQGPGGSQYF. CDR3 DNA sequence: TGTGCCAGCAGTTTACAGGGGCCCGGGGGTTCCCAGTACTTC.

The CDR3 nucleotides read TGCGCCAGCAGCTTGGTGGGACGGCCTGAAGAGACCCAGTACTTC. Translating it yields CASSLVGRPEETQYF. The chain carries TRBV5-1 and TRBJ2-5; D may correspond to TRBD1 or TRBD2 (5 bases each). The V end lost 0 bases, the J end lost 3 bases, and 12 bases lay between the germline ends. The length of the CDR3 is 15 residues. Germline V gives CDR1 SGHRS, CDR2 YFSETQ. The variable domain in full, completed from reference TRBV5-1 and TRBJ2-5, reads KAGVTQTPRYLIKTRGQQVTLSCSPISGHRSVSWYQQTPGQGLQFLFEYFSETQRNKGNFPGRFSGRQFSNSRSEMNVSTLELGDSALYLCASSLVGRPEETQYFGPGTRLLVL.

This chain's CDR3 is CASSWGSMNTEAFF. DNA for the CDR3: TGTGCCAGCAGCTGGGGCAGCATGAACACTGAAGCTTTCTTT. The chain carries TRBV7-2 and TRBJ1-1; D may be TRBD1 (5 bases). The CDR3 contains 14 residues. Trimming left V 4 bases short and J 0 bases short, with 9 bases between. The germline V gene has CDR1 SGHTA and CDR2 FQGNSA.

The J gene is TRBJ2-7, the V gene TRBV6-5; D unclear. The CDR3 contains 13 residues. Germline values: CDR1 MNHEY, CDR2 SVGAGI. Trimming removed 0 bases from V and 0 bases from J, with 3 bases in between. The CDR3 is CASSYSGSYEQYF. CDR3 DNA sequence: TGTGCCAGCAGTTACTCTGGCTCCTACGAGCAGTACTTC.

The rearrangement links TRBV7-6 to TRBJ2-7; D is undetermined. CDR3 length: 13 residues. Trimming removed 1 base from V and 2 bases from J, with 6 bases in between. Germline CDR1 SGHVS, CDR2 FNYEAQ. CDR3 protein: CASSLDGPYEQYF. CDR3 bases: TGTGCCAGCAGCTTAGATGGCCCCTACGAGCAGTACTTC.

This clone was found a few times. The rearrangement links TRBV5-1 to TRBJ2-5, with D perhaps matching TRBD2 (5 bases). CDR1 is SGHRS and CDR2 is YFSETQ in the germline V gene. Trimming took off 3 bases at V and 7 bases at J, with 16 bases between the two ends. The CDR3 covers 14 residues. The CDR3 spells CASSSEDFKGTQYF. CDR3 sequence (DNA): TGCGCCAGCAGCTCGGAGGACTTCAAAGGGACCCAGTACTTC.

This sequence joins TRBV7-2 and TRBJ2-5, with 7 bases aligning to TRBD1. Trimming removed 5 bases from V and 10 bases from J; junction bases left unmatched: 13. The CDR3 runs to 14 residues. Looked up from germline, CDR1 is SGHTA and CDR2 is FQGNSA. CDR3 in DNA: TGTGCCAGCAGCCCGACCGGGACAGAACAAATCCAGTACTTC. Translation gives CASSPTGTEQIQYF.

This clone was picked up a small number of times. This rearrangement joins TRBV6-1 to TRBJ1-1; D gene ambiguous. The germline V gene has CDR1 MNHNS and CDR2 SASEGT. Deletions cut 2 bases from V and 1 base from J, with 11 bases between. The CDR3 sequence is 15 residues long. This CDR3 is CASSERRGGNTEAFF. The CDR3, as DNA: TGTGCCAGCAGTGAACGCCGGGGAGGGAACACTGAAGCTTTCTTT.

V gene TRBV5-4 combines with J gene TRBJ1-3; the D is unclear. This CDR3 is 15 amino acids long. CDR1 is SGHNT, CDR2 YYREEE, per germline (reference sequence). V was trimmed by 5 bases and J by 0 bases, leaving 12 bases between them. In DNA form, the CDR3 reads TGTGCCAGCAGGCCGGACGGTACCTCTGGAAACACCATATATTTT. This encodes CASRPDGTSGNTIYF.

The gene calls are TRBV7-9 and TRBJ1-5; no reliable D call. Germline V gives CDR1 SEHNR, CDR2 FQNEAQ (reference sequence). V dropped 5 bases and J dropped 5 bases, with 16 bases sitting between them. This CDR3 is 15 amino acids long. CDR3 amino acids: CASSPLGSRDQPQHF. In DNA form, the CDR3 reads TGTGCCAGCAGCCCGCTGGGGAGCCGAGATCAGCCCCAGCATTTT.

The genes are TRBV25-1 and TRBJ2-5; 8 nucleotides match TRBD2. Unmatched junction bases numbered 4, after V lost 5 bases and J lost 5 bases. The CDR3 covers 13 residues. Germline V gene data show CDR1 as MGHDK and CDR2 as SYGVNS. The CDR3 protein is CASSYGGVETQYF. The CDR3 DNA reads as TGTGCCAGCAGTTACGGGGGGGTGGAGACCCAGTACTTC.

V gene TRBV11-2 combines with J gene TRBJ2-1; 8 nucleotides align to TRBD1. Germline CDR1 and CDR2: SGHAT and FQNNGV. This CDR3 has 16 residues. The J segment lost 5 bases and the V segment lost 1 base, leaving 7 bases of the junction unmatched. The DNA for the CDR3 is TGTGCCAGCAGCTTAGTTGGGGGGACAGGCGACAATGAGCAGTTCTTC. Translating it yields CASSLVGGTGDNEQFF.

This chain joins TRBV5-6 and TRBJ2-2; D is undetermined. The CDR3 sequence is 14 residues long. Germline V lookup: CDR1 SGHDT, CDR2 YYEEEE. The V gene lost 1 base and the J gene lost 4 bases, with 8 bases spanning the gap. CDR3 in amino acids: CASSLSGGTGELFF. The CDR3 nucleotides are TGTGCCAGCAGCTTGTCGGGCGGCACCGGGGAGCTGTTTTTT.

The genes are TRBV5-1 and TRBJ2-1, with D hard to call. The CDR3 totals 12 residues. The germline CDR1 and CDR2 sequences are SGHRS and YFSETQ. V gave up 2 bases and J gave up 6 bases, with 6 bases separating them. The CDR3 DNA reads TGCGCCAGCAGCTTTTCTAGCAATGAGCAGTTCTTC. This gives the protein CASSFSSNEQFF.